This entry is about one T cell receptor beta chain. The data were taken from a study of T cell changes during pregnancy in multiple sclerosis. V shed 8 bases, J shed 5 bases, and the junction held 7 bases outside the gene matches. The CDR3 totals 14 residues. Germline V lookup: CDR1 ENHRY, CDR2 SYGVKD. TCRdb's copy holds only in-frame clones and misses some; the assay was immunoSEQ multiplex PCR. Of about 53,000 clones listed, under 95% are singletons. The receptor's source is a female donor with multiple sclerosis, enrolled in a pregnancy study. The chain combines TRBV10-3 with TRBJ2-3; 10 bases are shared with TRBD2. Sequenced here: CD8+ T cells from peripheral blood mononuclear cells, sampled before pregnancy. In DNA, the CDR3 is TGTGCCATCTCCAGCGGGGGGGCAGGAGATACGCAGTATTTT. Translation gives CAISSGGAGDTQYF.